The 18 T cell receptor beta chains below all came from one sample that was sequenced in a study of T cells after yellow fever vaccination. TCRdb reprocessed the 5' RACE reads via MiXCR and lists one record per CDR3 protein. The sample includes around 320,000 distinct CDR3 sequences, approximately 11% seen only once; the top ten take approximately 3.3%. The sample in question was CD4+ T cells sorted from PBMCs, obtained 45 days after the yellow fever booster vaccination. Receptors originate from a man aged 18 to 29 who received the YFV17D yellow fever vaccine.

This rearrangement joins TRBV4-1 to TRBJ1-2, with D unclear. The CDR3 sequence is 14 residues long. Germline CDR1 and CDR2: MGHRA and YSYEKL. Trimming stripped 2 bases from V and 5 bases from J, with 12 bases between. CDR3 sequence (DNA): TGCGCCAGCAGCCAAACCGGGGATCTTTATGGCTACACCTTC. Protein: CASSQTGDLYGYTF.

The chain joins TRBV29-1 to TRBJ2-7; D is possibly TRBD1 or TRBD2 (5 bases each). Germline values: CDR1 SQVTM, CDR2 ANQGSEA. V was clipped by 2 bases and J by 3 bases, with 17 bases between them. There are 15 residues in the CDR3. The CDR3 DNA sequence: TGCAGCGTTGAATATGCAGGGAGAAGAGGCTACGAGCAGTACGTC. This encodes CSVEYAGRRGYEQYV.

In its sample, this clonotype was seen a few times. This chain uses TRBV4-3 with TRBJ2-5, with 10 positions matching TRBD2. V lost 0 bases, J lost 4 bases, and 5 bases stayed unmatched. This CDR3 has 16 residues. CDR1 is LGHNA, CDR2 YSLEER, per germline. Here the CDR3 DNA reads TGCGCCAGCAGCCAAGATTCGGCTAGCGGGGGAGAGACCCAGTACTTC. Translated: CASSQDSASGGETQYF.

This clonotype has more than one count but fewer than ten. The chain employs TRBV2 and TRBJ2-5, with TRBD1 as a possible D gene (6 bases). Trimming pared 6 bases from V and 4 bases from J, leaving 18 bases between. The CDR3 runs to 15 residues. Germline V gene lookup returns CDR1 SNHLY and CDR2 FYNNEI. The CDR3 coding sequence is TGTGCCAGCAGGACCTGGGGGCAGGGACCAGAGACCCAGTACTTC. This codes for CASRTWGQGPETQYF.

V gene TRBV12-3 or TRBV12-4 combines with J gene TRBJ2-5; a weak D match, TRBD2 (6 bases). Trimming cost V 6 bases and J 5 bases, with 16 bases left between them. The CDR3 runs 14 residues. This CDR3 reads CASSLAGLRETQYF. The DNA for the CDR3 is TGTGCCAGCAGCCTGGCGGGGTTAAGGGAGACCCAGTACTTC.

The V and J genes are TRBV20-1 and TRBJ2-1, with 10 bases that match TRBD2. The CDR3 extends over 15 amino acids. The trim removed 5 bases at V and 10 bases at J, leaving 14 bases unmatched. Per the germline V gene, CDR1 is DFQATT and CDR2 is SNEGSKA (reference sequence). The CDR3 DNA sequence: TGCAGTGCTGCTCCGCCCAGCGGGGGGGCCGGGGAGCAGTTCTTC. Its protein is CSAAPPSGGAGEQFF.

There are a few counts of this clonotype. The rearrangement links TRBV6-4 to TRBJ2-7; 8 bases match TRBD1. V trimming: 3 bases; J trimming: 3 bases; junction bases outside the gene matches: 10. The CDR3 spans 16 residues. Germline values: CDR1 MRHNA, CDR2 SNTAGT. CDR3 sequence: CASSDLSPDRVYEQYF. The DNA for the CDR3 is TGTGCCAGCAGTGATCTCTCGCCGGACAGGGTCTACGAGCAGTACTTC.

This clonotype was observed many times. This chain joins TRBV9 and TRBJ2-1, with a tentative D call TRBD2 (5 bases). V lost 2 bases and J 2 bases, leaving 20 bases between the germline ends. The CDR3 covers 18 residues. CDR1 SGDLS and CDR2 YYNGEE come from the germline V gene. The CDR3 region is CASSVGLARALTYNEQFF. CDR3 nucleotides: TGTGCCAGCAGCGTTGGGCTAGCTCGGGCTCTGACCTACAATGAGCAGTTCTTC.

The table lists this clonotype with many counts. This sequence joins TRBV10-3 and TRBJ1-4; D uncertain. This CDR3 contains 15 residues. CDR1 ENHRY and CDR2 SYGVKD come from the germline V gene. Deletions cut 11 bases from V and 3 bases from J, with 19 bases between. The CDR3: CAAGNSLRSNEKLFF. In DNA, the CDR3 is TGTGCCGCTGGGAACAGCCTACGATCTAATGAAAAACTGTTTTTT.

V usage is TRBV5-6 and J usage is TRBJ1-2; perhaps TRBD1 as D (6 bases). CDR1 SGHDT and CDR2 YYEEEE come from the germline V gene. The CDR3 is 16 residues long. V lost 5 bases, J lost 1 base, and 18 bases lay in between. The DNA for the CDR3 is TGTGCCAGCAGATTGCTTACAGGGATCTTTAACTATGGCTACACCTTC. Translated: CASRLLTGIFNYGYTF.

This clonotype has more than one count but fewer than ten. The chain combines TRBV3-1 with TRBJ2-2; no firm D call. Trimming pared 2 bases from V and 1 base from J, leaving 5 bases between. The CDR3 contains 14 residues. In germline, CDR1 is LGHDT, CDR2 YNNKEL (reference sequence). Here the CDR3 DNA reads TGTGCCAGCAGCCAACGGCGGAACACCGGGGAGCTGTTTTTT. Translated, it gives CASSQRRNTGELFF.

This rearrangement joins TRBV7-2 to TRBJ2-7, with D possibly TRBD1 on 5 matching bases. Germline loops: CDR1 SGHTA, CDR2 FQGNSA. This CDR3 region has 13 residues. V shed 1 base and J shed 6 bases, with 10 bases lying between them. CDR3 in DNA: TGTGCCAGCAGCTTAGGCATAGGGGCCGAGCAGTACTTC. This codes for CASSLGIGAEQYF.

The chain combines TRBV2 with TRBJ2-5; TRBD1 might be the D (7 bases). This CDR3 is built from 15 residues. Germline CDR1 and CDR2: SNHLY and FYNNEI. V lost 6 bases and J lost 3, with 17 bases in between. The CDR3 reads CASSSTGRPEETQYF. Here the CDR3 DNA reads TGTGCCAGCAGCTCGACAGGGAGGCCCGAAGAGACCCAGTACTTC.

This clonotype was detected only a few times. The V call is TRBV11-3, the J call TRBJ2-3; D is unresolved. Trimming removed 5 bases from V and 4 bases from J, with 10 bases in between. The CDR3 extends over 13 amino acids. Per germline, CDR1 SGHNT and CDR2 YENEEA. In DNA form, the CDR3 reads TGTGCCAGCAGCCGGAAAGGCGCAGATACGCAGTATTTT. Its protein product is CASSRKGADTQYF.

This clonotype showed up many times. The chain is built from TRBV18 and TRBJ1-2; maybe TRBD1 (6 bases). Germline V CDR1 and CDR2: KGHSH, LQKENI. The V gene lost 4 bases and the J gene lost 4 bases, with 16 bases spanning the gap. This CDR3 has 15 residues. The CDR3 loop reads CASSRRQDRSYGYTF. CDR3 bases: TGTGCCAGCTCACGAAGGCAGGACAGATCCTATGGCTACACCTTC.

The chain uses TRBV3-1 and TRBJ2-6; TRBD1 might be the D (10 bases). The CDR3 length is 19 residues. V shed 2 bases and J shed 0 bases, with 17 bases lying between them. The germline gives CDR1 LGHDT, CDR2 YNNKEL (reference sequence). The CDR3 DNA reads TGTGCCAGCAGCCAACTAGCGGGACAGGGGTTCTCTGGGGCCAACGTCCTGACTTTC. This gives the protein CASSQLAGQGFSGANVLTF.

This clonotype was recorded many times. The chain uses TRBV12-3 or TRBV12-4 and TRBJ2-7, with 9 bases aligning to TRBD1. The CDR3 totals 15 residues. The trim removed 5 bases at V and 2 bases at J, leaving 7 bases unmatched. The CDR3 DNA sequence: TGTGCCAGCAGTCCCGAGGACAGGGGAACCTACGAGCAGTACTTC. As protein: CASSPEDRGTYEQYF.

The chain employs TRBV5-6 and TRBJ2-5; possible D gene TRBD2, 7 bases. The CDR3 is made up of 13 amino acids. Trimming removed 3 bases at V and 7 bases at J, with 13 bases between. The V gene's germline CDR1 is SGHDT and CDR2 YYEEEE. The CDR3 sequence: CASSYGLGGTQYF. CDR3 bases: TGTGCCAGCAGCTACGGACTAGGGGGGACCCAGTACTTC.